This TCR beta chain was retrieved from a study of blood T cell repertoires in COVID-19. Study details: Researchers got acute and convalescent COVID-19 samples from the United States, Italy and Spain. T cells, B-cell-depleted T cells, or PBMCs supplied cDNA or gDNA.

Per the authors' pipeline: How many nucleated cells were present was estimated from reference gene primer amplification. The protocol was immunoSEQ multiplex PCR, while the TCRdb copy is restricted to in-frame clones and leaves out a portion. The V and J calls and clone size come from that table; D and trimming were worked out from the DNA. The table records some 170,000 clones, about 80% of them present only once. Germline CDR1 and CDR2: MDHEN and SYDVKM. This CDR3 spans 14 amino acids. The J segment lost 7 bases and the V segment lost 5 bases, leaving 8 bases of the junction unmatched. The sample taken for sequencing was peripheral blood. V usage is TRBV28 and J usage is TRBJ1-5, with 7 bases that match TRBD1. This receptor was obtained from a woman in her forties or fifties with active or convalescent COVID-19. The chain's CDR3 is CASSPRGQRQPQHF. CDR3 sequence (DNA): TGTGCCAGCAGTCCGAGGGGACAGAGGCAGCCCCAGCATTTT.